The present T cell receptor (beta chain) was sequenced within a study of radiation and T cells in renal cell carcinoma. Across the whole study: Nephrectomy followed 15 Gy stereotactic body radiation by 4 weeks. Study-wide points: In blood, top tumor clones expanded by 2 weeks, shrinking by 4. Without pretreatment biopsies, baseline tumor clonotype presence was undetermined.

The assay was immunoSEQ multiplex PCR, and TCRdb's table has in-frame clones only and misses some. Here the sample spans 120,000 or so clones, around nine tenths being singletons. This clone appeared once. Its target is unknown. The time point denotes: blood 2 weeks post-SBRT. Treatment of the sample: 15 Gy SBRT to primary tumor, nephrectomy 4 weeks later. Blood was sampled at baseline, 2 weeks and 4 weeks after SBRT. Germline CDR1 reads MNHEY; CDR2 reads SMNVEV (reference sequence). Losses at the gene ends were 5 bases for V and 0 bases for J; bases not matched to a gene: 16. This CDR3 spans 21 amino acids.

The sequence was collected from a woman aged 65 to 85 with renal cell carcinoma. This rearrangement joins TRBV27 to TRBJ2-4, with 13 bases lining up with TRBD2. This specimen was blood, taken from a patient whose treatment included radiotherapy and nephrectomy. CDR3 sequence reads: CASSPSFSTSGGTLAKNIQYF. CDR3 DNA: TGTGCCAGCAGTCCTTCCTTTTCGACTAGCGGGGGGACCCTAGCCAAAAACATTCAGTACTTC.